These T cell receptor beta chains were read from a single sample in a study of monozygotic twins with cystic fibrosis. Using immunoSEQ multiplex PCR, the repertoire was profiled, and TCRdb retains in-frame clones only, with some absent. Of 25,000 to 35,000 clones listed, about 85% were seen once; the top ten hold 0.8% to 1%. The material sequenced was blood. Source of these receptors: a girl aged 2-9 years with cystic fibrosis. CDR3s include the opening cysteine and the closing phenylalanine or tryptophan. D genes are given only for firm matches. Not every row has a clone size; where given, it reads once, few, many or a size class.

V	D	size	J	CDR3	DNA
TRBV14	-	-	TRBJ1-2	CASSQEVSGTYGYTF	TGTGCCAGCAGCCAAGAGGTTTCAGGGACTTATGGCTACACCTTC
TRBV10-2	-	few	TRBJ2-3	CASRATDTQYF	TGCGCCAGCAGAGCGACAGATACGCAGTATTTT
TRBV2	TRBD1	-	TRBJ1-5	CASRGDSGGNQPQHF	TGTGCCAGCAGGGGTGACTCAGGGGGAAATCAGCCCCAGCATTTT
TRBV11-2	TRBD2	few	TRBJ2-7	CASSRTSGAYEQYF	TGTGCCAGCAGCCGGACTAGCGGGGCCTACGAGCAGTACTTC
TRBV27	-	-	TRBJ2-6	CASSLGRASGANVLTF	TGTGCCAGCAGTCTGGGGCGGGCCTCTGGGGCCAACGTCCTGACTTTC
TRBV4-1	-	-	TRBJ1-2	CASSQGEAGSIYGYTF	TGCGCCAGCAGCCAGGGGGAGGCAGGGAGTATCTATGGCTACACCTTC
TRBV29-1	TRBD1	-	TRBJ1-1	CSVGTGQQNTEAFF	TGCAGCGTCGGTACGGGACAGCAGAACACTGAAGCTTTCTTT
TRBV7-9	-	-	TRBJ1-2	CASSWVEGRGYGYTF	TGTGCCAGCAGCTGGGTCGAGGGCAGGGGCTATGGCTACACCTTC
TRBV2	TRBD2	-	TRBJ2-5	CASTEAGAVQETQYF	TGTGCCAGCACGGAAGCGGGAGCCGTACAAGAGACCCAGTACTTC
TRBV5-4	-	-	TRBJ1-4	CASSLEGGRNIEKLFF	TGTGCCAGCAGCTTGGAGGGAGGAAGGAATATTGAAAAACTGTTTTTT
TRBV5-1	-	-	TRBJ1-5	CASSLVPDMGQPQHF	TGCGCCAGCAGCTTGGTACCTGATATGGGTCAGCCCCAGCATTTT
TRBV13	-	-	TRBJ1-3	CASSPKSGNTIYF	TGTGCCAGCAGCCCGAAGTCTGGAAACACCATATATTTT
TRBV29-1	TRBD2	few	TRBJ2-7	CSVERGGDEQYF	TGCAGCGTTGAACGGGGGGGCGACGAGCAGTACTTC
TRBV27	TRBD1	-	TRBJ1-1	CASSLSPRGYTEAFF	TGTGCCAGCAGTTTATCTCCCAGGGGGTACACTGAAGCTTTCTTT
TRBV5-1	-	-	TRBJ2-7	CASSSGTEQYF	TGCGCCAGCAGCTCAGGGACCGAGCAGTACTTC
TRBV2	-	-	TRBJ1-1	CASSEGWTRGDTEAFF	TGTGCCAGCAGTGAAGGGTGGACGCGGGGGGACACTGAAGCTTTCTTT
TRBV5-4	-	-	TRBJ2-5	CASSLESYQETQYF	TGTGCCAGCAGCTTGGAATCGTACCAAGAGACCCAGTACTTC
TRBV10-3	TRBD2	-	TRBJ2-1	CAISPTSGRAVEQFF	TGTGCCATCAGTCCTACTAGCGGGAGGGCCGTCGAGCAGTTCTTC
TRBV5-4	-	-	TRBJ1-2	CASSLTGKDGYTF	TGTGCCAGCAGCTTGACAGGGAAAGACGGCTACACCTTC